The sequence of this T cell receptor (beta chain) was determined in a study of glioma-infiltrating T cells after dendritic cell vaccination. Primers: 60 V beta forward and 13 J beta reverse. Sequenced by immunoSEQ multiplex PCR; TCRdb stores in-frame clones only, minus some. This sample yields more than 95,000 clones, of which more than 80% are seen a single time; approximately 12% belongs to the top ten. All glioblastoma patients lacked an isocitrate dehydrogenase mutation. The germline CDR1 and CDR2 sequences are LNHDA and SQIVND (reference sequence). The CDR3 runs to 16 residues. The V segment lost 4 bases and the J segment 9 bases; nucleotides outside the gene matches: 17.

This TCR was sampled from a human donor with glioblastoma. This chain uses TRBV19 with TRBJ2-5; TRBD2 aligns across 7 bases. The source was blood, collected before dendritic cell vaccination. The CDR3 spells CASSRGGEVSRSAQYF. CDR3 sequence (DNA): TGTGCCAGTAGTAGGGGGGGGGAAGTTAGTAGGAGTGCCCAGTACTTC.